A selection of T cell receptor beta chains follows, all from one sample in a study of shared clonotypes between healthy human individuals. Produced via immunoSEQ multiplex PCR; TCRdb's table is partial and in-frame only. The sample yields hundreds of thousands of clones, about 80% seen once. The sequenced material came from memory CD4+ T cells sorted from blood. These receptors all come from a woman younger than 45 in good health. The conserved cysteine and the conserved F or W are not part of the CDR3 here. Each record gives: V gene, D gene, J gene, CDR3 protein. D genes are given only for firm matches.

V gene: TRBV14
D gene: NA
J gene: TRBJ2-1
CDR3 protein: ASSPSYGLTYNEQF

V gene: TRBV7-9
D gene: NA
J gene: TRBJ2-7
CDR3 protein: ASSLAREYEQY

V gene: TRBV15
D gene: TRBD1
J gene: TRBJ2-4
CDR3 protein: ATSDGQGVALGKNIQY

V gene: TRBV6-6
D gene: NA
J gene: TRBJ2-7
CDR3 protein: ASSSNRDTSYEQY

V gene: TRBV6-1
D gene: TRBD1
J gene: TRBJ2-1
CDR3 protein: ASSRDRDRTNEQF

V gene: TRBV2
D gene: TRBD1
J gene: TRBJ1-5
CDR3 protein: ASTLGQGRQPQH

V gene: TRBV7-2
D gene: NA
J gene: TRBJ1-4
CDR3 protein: ASSLSGPVGEKLF

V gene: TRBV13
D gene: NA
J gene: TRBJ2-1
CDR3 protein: ASSLAAVYRNEQF

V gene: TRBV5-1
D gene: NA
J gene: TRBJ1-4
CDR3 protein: ASSLTGGPEKLF

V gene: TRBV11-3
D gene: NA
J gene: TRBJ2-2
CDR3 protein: ASSPFSGTGELF

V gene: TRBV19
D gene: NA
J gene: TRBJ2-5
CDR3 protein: ASRNRGMETQY

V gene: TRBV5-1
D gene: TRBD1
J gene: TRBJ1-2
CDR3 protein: ASSLLTGFNYGYT

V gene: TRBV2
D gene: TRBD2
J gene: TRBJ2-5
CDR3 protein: ASRQLGLAGGPETQY

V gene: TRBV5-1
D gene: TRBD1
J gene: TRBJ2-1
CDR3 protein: ASSLGDRDRNEQF

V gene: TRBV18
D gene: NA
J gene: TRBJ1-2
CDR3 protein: ASSPADSPYGYT

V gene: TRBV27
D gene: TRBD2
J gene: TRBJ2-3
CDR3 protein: ASSSDGLADEYTDTQY

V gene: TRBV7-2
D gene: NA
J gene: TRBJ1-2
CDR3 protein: ASSRAAGRDNYGYT

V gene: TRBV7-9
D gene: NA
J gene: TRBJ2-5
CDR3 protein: ASSLVWETQY

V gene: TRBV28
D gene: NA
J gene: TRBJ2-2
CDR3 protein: ASRKGILPHTGELF

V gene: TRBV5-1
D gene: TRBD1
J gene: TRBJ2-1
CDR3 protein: ASSMGQVDSNEQF

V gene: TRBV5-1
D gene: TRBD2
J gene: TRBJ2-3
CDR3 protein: ASSLGRPGITSGGHADTQY

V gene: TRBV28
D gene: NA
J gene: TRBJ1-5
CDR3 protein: ASSFGGINQPQH

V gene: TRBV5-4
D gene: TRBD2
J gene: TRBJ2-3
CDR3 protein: ASSLGAGVGTDTQY

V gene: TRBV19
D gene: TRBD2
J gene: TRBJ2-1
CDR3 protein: ASSRASGAAGVGNEQF

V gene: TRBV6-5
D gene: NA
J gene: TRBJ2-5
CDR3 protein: ASSYSFANKETQY

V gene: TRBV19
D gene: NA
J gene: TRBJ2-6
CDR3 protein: ASSINDKGTPGANVLT

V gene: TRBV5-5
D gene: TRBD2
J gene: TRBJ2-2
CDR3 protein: ASSLGLAGGANTGELF

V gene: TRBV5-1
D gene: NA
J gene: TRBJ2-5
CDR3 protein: ASSLNPGFDQETQY

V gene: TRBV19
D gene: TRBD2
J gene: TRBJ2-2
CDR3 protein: ASSRTGGLLAGVVKLF

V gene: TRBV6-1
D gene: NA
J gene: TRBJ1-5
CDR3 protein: ASSARGGFFNQPQH

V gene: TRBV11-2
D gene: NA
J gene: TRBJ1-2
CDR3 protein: ASSLDRPGRNYGYT

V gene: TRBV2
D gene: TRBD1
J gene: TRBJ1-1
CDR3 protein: AGQLGGTGKEKAF

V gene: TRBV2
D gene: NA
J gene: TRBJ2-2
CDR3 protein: ASRWTQNTGELF

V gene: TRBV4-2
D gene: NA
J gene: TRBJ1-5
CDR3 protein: ASSQDWGEQNQPQH

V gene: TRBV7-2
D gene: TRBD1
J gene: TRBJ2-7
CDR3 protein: ASSFRTGTASYEQY

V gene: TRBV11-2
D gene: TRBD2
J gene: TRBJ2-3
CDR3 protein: ASSSFPTYIAGGIVRY

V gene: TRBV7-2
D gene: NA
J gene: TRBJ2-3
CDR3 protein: ASSLNLKDTQY

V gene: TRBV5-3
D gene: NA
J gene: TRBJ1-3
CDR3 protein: ARSLGHLSGNTIY

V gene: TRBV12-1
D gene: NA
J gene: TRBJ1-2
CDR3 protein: ASSFVQGNGYT

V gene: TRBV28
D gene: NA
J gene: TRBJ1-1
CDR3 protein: ASTYGSMNTEAF

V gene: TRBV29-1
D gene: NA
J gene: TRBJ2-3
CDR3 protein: SVEATADTQY

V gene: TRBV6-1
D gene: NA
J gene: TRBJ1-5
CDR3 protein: ASSEQGGNQPQH

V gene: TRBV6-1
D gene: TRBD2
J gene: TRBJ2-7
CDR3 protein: ASSDTGLAAIEQY

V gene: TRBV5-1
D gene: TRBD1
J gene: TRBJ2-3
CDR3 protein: ASTLDRGSPDTQY

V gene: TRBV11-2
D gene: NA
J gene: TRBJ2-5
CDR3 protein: ASSIHIQETQY